This is a list of T cell receptor beta chains from one sample in a study of blood T cell repertoires in COVID-19. Clones were read by immunoSEQ multiplex PCR, and TCRdb kept only the in-frame ones, dropping some. The table has some 360,000 clones, around nine tenths seen once. What was sequenced was PBMCs or T cells enriched from blood (not recorded which). Receptor source: a woman aged 30 to 39 who had been exposed to COVID-19. CDR3s include the opening cysteine and the closing phenylalanine or tryptophan. A D gene is named only where the DNA matches it firmly. Size values are once, few and many counts, or a class for expanded clones, and some rows have none.

v_gene	abundance	len	j_gene	d_gene	CDR3aa	CDR3nt
TRBV12-5	.	14	TRBJ1-2	TRBD1	CASGLADRVGGYTF	TGTGCTAGTGGTTTAGCCGACAGGGTGGGTGGCTACACCTTC
TRBV28	.	14	TRBJ1-1	TRBD1	CASSLHRGRTEAFF	TGTGCCAGCAGTTTACACAGGGGAAGGACTGAAGCTTTCTTT
TRBV19	.	14	TRBJ1-1	.	CASSVEQGRTEAFF	TGTGCCAGTAGCGTTGAACAGGGAAGGACTGAAGCTTTCTTT
TRBV5-1	.	18	TRBJ2-7	TRBD2	CASSQTSGRARIVYEQYF	TGCGCCAGCAGCCAGACTAGCGGGAGGGCCCGTATTGTCTACGAGCAGTACTTC
TRBV27	.	14	TRBJ2-7	TRBD2	CASSLGAGTYEQYF	TGTGCCAGCAGTTTAGGAGCGGGGACCTACGAGCAGTACTTC
TRBV30	.	15	TRBJ1-1	.	CAWSIPGGGNTEAFF	TGTGCCTGGAGTATCCCTGGGGGGGGAAACACTGAAGCTTTCTTT
TRBV6-4	.	16	TRBJ2-7	TRBD1	CASSDFRGRPSYEQYF	TGTGCCAGCAGTGACTTCAGGGGGCGCCCCTCCTACGAGCAGTACTTC
TRBV7-2	.	14	TRBJ1-5	.	CASSSRTANQPQHF	TGTGCCAGCAGCTCGCGGACAGCCAATCAGCCCCAGCATTTT
TRBV6-5	.	15	TRBJ1-3	.	CASRSPQFSGNTIYF	TGTGCCAGCAGAAGCCCACAGTTCTCTGGAAACACCATATATTTT
TRBV15	.	17	TRBJ2-5	TRBD1	CATSRDTPLTGAETQYF	TGTGCCACCAGCAGAGATACCCCACTGACAGGGGCAGAGACCCAGTACTTC
TRBV3-1/TRBV3-2	.	16	TRBJ2-3	TRBD2	CASSPLAEGSPDTQYF	TGTGCCAGCAGCCCCCTAGCGGAGGGGTCCCCAGATACGCAGTATTTT
TRBV19	.	15	TRBJ1-1	TRBD1	CASSISGTGGTEAFF	TGTGCCAGTAGTATTTCGGGGACAGGGGGCACTGAAGCTTTCTTT
TRBV18	.	16	TRBJ2-1	TRBD2	CASSPRGLAGENEQFF	TGTGCCAGCTCACCAAGGGGACTAGCGGGAGAGAATGAGCAGTTCTTC
TRBV5-1	.	14	TRBJ2-2	TRBD1	CASRGQGRTGELFF	TGCGCCAGCAGGGGACAGGGAAGGACCGGGGAGCTGTTTTTT
TRBV19	.	14	TRBJ2-2	.	CASSAGRDTGELFF	TGTGCCAGTAGTGCGGGACGGGACACCGGGGAGCTGTTTTTT
TRBV6-4	.	14	TRBJ1-1	.	CATLIDGGDRAAFF	TGTGCCACCCTGATTGACGGGGGGGATCGGGCAGCTTTCTTT
TRBV24-1	.	16	TRBJ2-7	TRBD2	CATSDPRGSGTHEQYF	TGTGCCACCAGTGACCCCCGGGGTAGCGGGACCCACGAGCAGTACTTC
TRBV5-6	.	13	TRBJ2-7	TRBD2	CASRLAGSYEQYF	TGTGCCAGCAGACTAGCGGGCTCCTACGAGCAGTACTTC
TRBV7-3	few	15	TRBJ2-2	TRBD2	CASSPAGGSTGELFF	TGTGCCAGCAGCCCAGCGGGAGGGTCCACCGGGGAGCTGTTTTTT
TRBV15	.	15	TRBJ2-7	TRBD1	CATSRGTGGRDEQYF	TGTGCCACCAGCCGTGGGACAGGGGGCCGGGACGAACAGTACTTC
TRBV12-3/TRBV12-4	.	13	TRBJ2-5	.	CASSLVRVETQYF	TGTGCCAGCAGTTTAGTCCGGGTGGAGACCCAGTACTTC
TRBV10-3	.	11	TRBJ2-3	.	CATSEADTQYF	TGTGCCACCTCCGAGGCAGATACGCAGTATTTT
TRBV7-8	once	18	TRBJ2-3	TRBD2	CASSLVVTSGRVEDTQYF	TGTGCCAGCAGCTTAGTCGTGACTAGCGGGAGGGTTGAAGATACGCAGTATTTT
TRBV7-6	.	15	TRBJ2-1	TRBD2	CASSSDSGKYNEQFF	TGTGCCAGCAGTTCCGATAGCGGGAAATACAATGAGCAGTTCTTC
TRBV25-1	.	15	TRBJ1-3	.	CASSDDLATGNTIYF	TGTGCCAGCAGTGATGACTTGGCGACTGGAAACACCATATATTTT
TRBV19	.	17	TRBJ1-4	TRBD1	CASSILIRQGANEKLFF	TGTGCCAGTAGTATCCTTATTAGACAGGGAGCTAATGAAAAACTGTTTTTT
TRBV7-9	.	17	TRBJ1-5	.	CASSPAREGDGNQPQHF	TGTGCCAGCAGCCCGGCTCGAGAGGGGGATGGCAATCAGCCCCAGCATTTT
TRBV29-1	.	12	TRBJ2-7	TRBD1	CSLRDSEYEQYF	TGCAGCCTCCGGGACAGCGAGTACGAGCAGTACTTC
TRBV4-2	.	14	TRBJ2-7	TRBD1	CASSQQDRGHEQYF	TGTGCCAGCAGCCAACAGGACAGGGGCCACGAGCAGTACTTC
TRBV5-4	.	15	TRBJ1-2	TRBD1	CASSSGTGGVYGYTF	TGTGCCAGCAGCTCGGGGACAGGGGGCGTCTATGGCTACACCTTC
TRBV11-2	.	18	TRBJ2-7	TRBD2	CASSEPAIAGGWLSQQYF	TGTGCCAGCAGCGAACCTGCCATAGCGGGAGGGTGGCTATCCCAGCAGTACTTC
TRBV28	once	16	TRBJ1-4	.	CASSLEGMIANEKLFF	TGTGCCAGCAGTTTGGAGGGGATGATAGCTAATGAAAAACTGTTTTTT
TRBV28	.	14	TRBJ2-7	TRBD2	CASSPLAVPYEQYF	TGTGCCAGCAGTCCCCTAGCGGTACCCTACGAGCAGTACTTC
TRBV10-3	.	14	TRBJ2-7	TRBD1	CAISPGQGLGEQYF	TGTGCCATCAGTCCGGGACAGGGGCTGGGGGAGCAGTACTTC
TRBV6-1	.	16	TRBJ2-5	TRBD2	CASSEARLAGEETQYF	TGTGCCAGCAGTGAAGCGCGGCTAGCGGGAGAAGAGACCCAGTACTTC
TRBV10-1	once	15	TRBJ2-5	TRBD2	CASSDRTGGQETQYF	TGCGCCAGCAGTGATCGTACGGGGGGACAAGAGACCCAGTACTTC
TRBV5-6	.	15	TRBJ1-3	.	CASSTLGAGGNTIYF	TGTGCCAGCAGCACTCTTGGGGCCGGTGGAAACACCATATATTTT
TRBV13	.	13	TRBJ2-5	.	CASSSQFQETQYF	TGTGCCAGCAGCTCCCAGTTCCAAGAGACCCAGTACTTC
TRBV28	.	12	TRBJ1-2	.	CASSLGSYGYTF	TGTGCCAGCAGTTTGGGGAGCTATGGCTACACCTTC
TRBV28	.	14	TRBJ2-7	.	CASSFEGGSYEQYF	TGTGCCAGCAGTTTTGAGGGGGGGTCCTACGAGCAGTACTTC
TRBV6-2/TRBV6-3	.	13	TRBJ1-1	.	CASSAQGGTEAFF	TGTGCCAGCAGTGCACAGGGTGGCACTGAAGCTTTCTTT
TRBV20-1	.	14	TRBJ2-7	TRBD2	CSASGTSGTYEQYF	TGCAGTGCTAGTGGGACTAGCGGAACCTACGAGCAGTACTTC